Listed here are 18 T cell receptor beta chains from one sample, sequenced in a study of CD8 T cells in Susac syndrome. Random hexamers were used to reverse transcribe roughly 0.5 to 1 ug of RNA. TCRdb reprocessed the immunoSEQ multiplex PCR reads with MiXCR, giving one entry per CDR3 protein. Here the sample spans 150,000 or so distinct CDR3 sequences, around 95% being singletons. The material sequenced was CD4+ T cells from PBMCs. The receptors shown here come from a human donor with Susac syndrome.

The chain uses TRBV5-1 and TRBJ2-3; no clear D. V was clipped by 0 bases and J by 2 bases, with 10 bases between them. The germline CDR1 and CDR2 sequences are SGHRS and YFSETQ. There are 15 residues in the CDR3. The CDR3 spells CASSLVGRVTDTQYF. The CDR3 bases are TGCGCCAGCAGCTTGGTAGGCAGAGTCACAGATACGCAGTATTTT.

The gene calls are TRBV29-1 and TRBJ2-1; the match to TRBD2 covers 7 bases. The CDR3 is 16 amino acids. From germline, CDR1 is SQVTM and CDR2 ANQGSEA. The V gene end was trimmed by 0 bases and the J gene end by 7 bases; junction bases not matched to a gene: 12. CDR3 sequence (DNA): TGCAGCGTTGAAGATCCCTGGACTAGAATCCATAATGAGCAGTTCTTC. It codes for CSVEDPWTRIHNEQFF.

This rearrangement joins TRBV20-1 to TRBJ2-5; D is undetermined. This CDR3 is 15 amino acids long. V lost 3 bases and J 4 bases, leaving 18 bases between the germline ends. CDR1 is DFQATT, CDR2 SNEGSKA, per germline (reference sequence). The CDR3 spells CSASPPYGVTETQYF. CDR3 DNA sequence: TGCAGTGCTAGCCCCCCCTATGGGGTCACAGAGACCCAGTACTTC.

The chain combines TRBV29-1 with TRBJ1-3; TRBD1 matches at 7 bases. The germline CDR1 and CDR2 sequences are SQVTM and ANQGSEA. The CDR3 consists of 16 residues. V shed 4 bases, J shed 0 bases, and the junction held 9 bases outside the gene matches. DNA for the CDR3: TGCAGCGTTGTAAAAGGGGGGACAGTCTCTGGAAACACCATATATTTT. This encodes CSVVKGGTVSGNTIYF. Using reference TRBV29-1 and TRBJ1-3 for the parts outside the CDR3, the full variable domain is SAVISQKPSRDICQRGTSLTIQCQVDSQVTMMFWYRQQPGQSLTLIATANQGSEATYESGFVIDKFPISRPNLTFSTLTVSNMSPEDSSIYLCSVVKGGTVSGNTIYFGEGSWLTVV.

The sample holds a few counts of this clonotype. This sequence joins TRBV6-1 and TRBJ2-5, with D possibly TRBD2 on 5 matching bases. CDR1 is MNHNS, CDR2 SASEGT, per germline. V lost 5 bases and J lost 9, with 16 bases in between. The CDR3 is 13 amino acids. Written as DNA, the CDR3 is TGTGCCAGCAGTCCAGAGGGATTGGTGGCCCAGTACTTC. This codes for CASSPEGLVAQYF.

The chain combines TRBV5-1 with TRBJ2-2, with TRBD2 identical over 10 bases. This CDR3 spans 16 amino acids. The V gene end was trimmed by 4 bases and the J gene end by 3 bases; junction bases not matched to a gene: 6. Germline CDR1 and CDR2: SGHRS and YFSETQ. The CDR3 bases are TGCGCCAGCAGCCCGCCGGGACTAGCGTACACCGGGGAGCTGTTTTTT. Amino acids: CASSPPGLAYTGELFF.

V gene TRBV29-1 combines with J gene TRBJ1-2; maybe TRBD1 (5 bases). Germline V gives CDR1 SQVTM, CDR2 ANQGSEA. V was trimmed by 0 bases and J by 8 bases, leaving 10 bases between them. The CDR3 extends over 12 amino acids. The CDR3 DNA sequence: TGCAGCGTTGAAGATTTGAGGGGCGGCTACACCTTC. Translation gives CSVEDLRGGYTF.

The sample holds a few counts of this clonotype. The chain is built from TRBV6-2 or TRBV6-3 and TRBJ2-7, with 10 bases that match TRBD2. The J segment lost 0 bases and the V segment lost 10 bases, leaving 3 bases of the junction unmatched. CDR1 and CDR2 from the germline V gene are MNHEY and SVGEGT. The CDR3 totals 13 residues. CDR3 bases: TGTGCCATCCGGACTAGCGGCTCCTACGAGCAGTACTTC. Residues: CAIRTSGSYEQYF.

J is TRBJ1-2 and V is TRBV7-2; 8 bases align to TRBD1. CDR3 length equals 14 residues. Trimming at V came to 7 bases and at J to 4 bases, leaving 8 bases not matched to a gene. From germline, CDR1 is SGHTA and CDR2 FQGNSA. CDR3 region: CASNLHTGGYGYTF. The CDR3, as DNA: TGTGCCAGCAACCTTCATACAGGGGGCTATGGCTACACCTTC.

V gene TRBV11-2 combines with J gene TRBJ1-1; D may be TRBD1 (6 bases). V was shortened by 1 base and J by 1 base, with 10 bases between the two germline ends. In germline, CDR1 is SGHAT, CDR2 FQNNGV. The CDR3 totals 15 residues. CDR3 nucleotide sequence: TGTGCCAGCAGCTTAGGGGGGGGCCGGAACACTGAAGCTTTCTTT. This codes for CASSLGGGRNTEAFF.

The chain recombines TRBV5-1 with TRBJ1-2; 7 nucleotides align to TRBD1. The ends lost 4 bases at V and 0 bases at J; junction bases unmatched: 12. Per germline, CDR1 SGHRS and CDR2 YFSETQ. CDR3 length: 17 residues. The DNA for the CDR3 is TGCGCCAGCAGCCCCACCCCCCGGGACAGCTCTAACTATGGCTACACCTTC. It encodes CASSPTPRDSSNYGYTF.

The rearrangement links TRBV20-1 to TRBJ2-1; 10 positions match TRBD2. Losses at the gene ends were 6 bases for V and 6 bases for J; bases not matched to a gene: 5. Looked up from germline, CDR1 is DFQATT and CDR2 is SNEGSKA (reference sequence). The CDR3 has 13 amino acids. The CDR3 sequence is CSALAGVVNEQFF. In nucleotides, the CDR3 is TGCAGTGCGCTAGCGGGAGTTGTCAATGAGCAGTTCTTC.

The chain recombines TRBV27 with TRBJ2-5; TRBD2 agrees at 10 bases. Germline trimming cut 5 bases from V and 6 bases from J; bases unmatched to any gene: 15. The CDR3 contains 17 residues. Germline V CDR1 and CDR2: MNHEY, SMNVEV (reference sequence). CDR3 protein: CASSPRFTAGGRKTQYF. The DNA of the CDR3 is TGTGCCAGCAGTCCAAGATTCACAGCGGGGGGGCGAAAGACCCAGTACTTC.

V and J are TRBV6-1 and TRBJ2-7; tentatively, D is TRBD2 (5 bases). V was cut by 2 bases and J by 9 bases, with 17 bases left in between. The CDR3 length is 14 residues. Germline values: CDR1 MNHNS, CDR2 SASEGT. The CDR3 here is CASSERSGGRGQYV. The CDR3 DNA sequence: TGTGCCAGCAGTGAAAGGAGTGGAGGAAGAGGGCAGTACGTC.

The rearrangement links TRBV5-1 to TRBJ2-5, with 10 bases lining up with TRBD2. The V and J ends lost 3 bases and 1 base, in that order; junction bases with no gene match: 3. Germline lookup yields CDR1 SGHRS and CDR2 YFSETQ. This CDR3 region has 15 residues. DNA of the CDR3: TGCGCCAGCAGCTCACGGACTAGCGGCCAAGAGACCCAGTACTTC. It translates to CASSSRTSGQETQYF.

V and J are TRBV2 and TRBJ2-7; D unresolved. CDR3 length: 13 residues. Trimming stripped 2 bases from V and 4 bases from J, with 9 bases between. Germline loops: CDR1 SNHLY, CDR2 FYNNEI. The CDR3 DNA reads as TGTGCCAGCAGTGAACGGGCGTTATACGAGCAGTACGTC. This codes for CASSERALYEQYV.

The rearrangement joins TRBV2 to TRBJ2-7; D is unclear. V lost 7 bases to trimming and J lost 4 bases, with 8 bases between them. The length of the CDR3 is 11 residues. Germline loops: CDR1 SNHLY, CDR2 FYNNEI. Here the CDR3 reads CASNMEYEQYV. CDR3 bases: TGTGCCAGCAATATGGAATACGAGCAGTACGTC.

The DNA for the CDR3 is TGCAGTGCTACGTACCGGGAACCCTTCTATGGCTACACCTTC. Encoded protein: CSATYREPFYGYTF. V gene TRBV20-1 combines with J gene TRBJ1-2; D unclear. V lost 4 bases and J 4 bases, leaving 16 bases between the germline ends. CDR3 length: 14 amino acids. Germline CDR1 reads DFQATT; CDR2 reads SNEGSKA (reference sequence).